This T cell receptor beta chain was captured in a study of blood T cell repertoires in COVID-19. The assay was immunoSEQ multiplex PCR, and TCRdb's table has in-frame clones only and misses some. The sample holds under 300,000 clones, around four fifths seen once. This clone was observed once. The V gene lost 2 bases and the J gene lost 6 bases, with 5 bases spanning the gap. The CDR3 runs 12 residues. Looked up from germline, CDR1 is KGHSH and CDR2 is LQKENI. The sequenced sample consisted of peripheral blood. The chain has TRBV18 and TRBJ2-1, with D hard to call. The receptor comes from a woman in her sixties or seventies with active or convalescent COVID-19. The CDR3 loop reads CASSPGLNEQFF. CDR3 sequence (DNA): TGTGCCAGCTCACCAGGCCTCAATGAGCAGTTCTTC. Looking up the rest from reference TRBV18 and TRBJ2-1 gives the full variable domain: NAGVMQNPRHLVRRRGQEARLRCSPMKGHSHVYWYRQLPEEGLKFMVYLQKENIIDESGMPKERFSAEFPKEGPSILRIQQVVRGDSAAYFCASSPGLNEQFFGPGTRLTVL.